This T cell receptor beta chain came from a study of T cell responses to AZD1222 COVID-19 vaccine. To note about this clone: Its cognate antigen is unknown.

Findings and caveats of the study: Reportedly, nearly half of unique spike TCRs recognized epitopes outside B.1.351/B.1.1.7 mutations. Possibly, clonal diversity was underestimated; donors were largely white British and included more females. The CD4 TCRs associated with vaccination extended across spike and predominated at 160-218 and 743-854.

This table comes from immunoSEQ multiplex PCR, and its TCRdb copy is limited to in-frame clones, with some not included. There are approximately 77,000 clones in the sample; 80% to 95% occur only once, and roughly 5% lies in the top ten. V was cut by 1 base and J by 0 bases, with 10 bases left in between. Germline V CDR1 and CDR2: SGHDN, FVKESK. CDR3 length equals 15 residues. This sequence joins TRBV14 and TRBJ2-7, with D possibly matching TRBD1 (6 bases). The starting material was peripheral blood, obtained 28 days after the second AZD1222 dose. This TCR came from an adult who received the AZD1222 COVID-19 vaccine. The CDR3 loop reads CASSQVRGSSYEQYF. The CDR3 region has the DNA TGTGCCAGCAGCCAAGTAAGGGGGAGCTCCTACGAGCAGTACTTC. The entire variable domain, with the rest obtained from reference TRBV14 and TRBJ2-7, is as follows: EAGVTQFPSHSVIEKGQTVTLRCDPISGHDNLYWYRRVMGKEIKFLLHFVKESKQDESGMPNNRFLAERTGGTYSTLKVQPAELEDSGVYFCASSQVRGSSYEQYFGPGTRLTVT.